This T cell receptor (beta chain) was documented in a study of shared clonotypes between healthy human individuals. Study context: Used for every donor were three CD4 naive, three CD4 memory, two CD8 naive and one CD8 memory plate. Study results and limitations: Despite large depth, sorted-subset datasets appeared incompletely sequenced.

This clone has just one count. What it binds is unknown. All participating donors were Caucasian adults from Nashville, Tennessee. CD4+ cells were split into CD45RA+ naive and CD45RA-negative memory subsets. The ends were cut back, 1 base at V and 2 bases at J, with 9 bases in the middle. Germline values: CDR1 SGHRS, CDR2 YFSETQ. The CDR3 length is 14 residues. Sequencing was performed with immunoSEQ multiplex PCR; in TCRdb, only in-frame clones are kept and a portion is missing. The sample lists 1 million to 1.2 million clones, roughly 80% occurring once. This chain joins TRBV5-1 and TRBJ1-2, with D possibly TRBD1 on 6 matching bases. Sequencing used memory CD4+ T cells from PBMCs. Noted subset: CD45RA-negative fraction. The source is a man aged 18-30 years in good health. Some clones in this sample may be carry-over from other donors' samples. The CDR3 DNA sequence: TGCGCCAGCAGCTTGCGGGGGGGCAACTATGGCTACACCTTC. Protein: CASSLRGGNYGYTF.